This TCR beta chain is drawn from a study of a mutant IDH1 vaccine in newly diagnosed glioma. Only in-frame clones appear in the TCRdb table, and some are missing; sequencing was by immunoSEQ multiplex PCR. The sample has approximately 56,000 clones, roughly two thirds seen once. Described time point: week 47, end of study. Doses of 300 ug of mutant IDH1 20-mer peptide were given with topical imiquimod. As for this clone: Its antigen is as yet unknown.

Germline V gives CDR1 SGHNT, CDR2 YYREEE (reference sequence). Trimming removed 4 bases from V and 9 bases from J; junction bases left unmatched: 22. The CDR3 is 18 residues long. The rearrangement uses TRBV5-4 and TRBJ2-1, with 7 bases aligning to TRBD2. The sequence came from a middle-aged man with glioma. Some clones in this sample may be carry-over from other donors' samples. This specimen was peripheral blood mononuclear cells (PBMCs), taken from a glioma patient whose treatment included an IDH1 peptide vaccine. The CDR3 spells CASSRRAGPVLAESEQFF. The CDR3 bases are TGTGCCAGCAGCCGCCGGGCGGGGCCGGTCCTAGCGGAAAGTGAGCAGTTCTTC.